The text below deals with one TCR beta chain. A multiplex PCR was run with 60 Vbeta primers and 13 Jbeta primers. Method: immunoSEQ multiplex PCR; TCRdb's copy keeps in-frame clones and lacks some. This sample has about 100,000 clones, with roughly three quarters found just once. With 4 bases removed from V and 4 bases from J, the gap between germline ends came to 7 bases. Looked up from germline, CDR1 is SGHDN and CDR2 is FVKESK. The CDR3 runs to 13 residues. The data were obtained in a study of cytomegalovirus exposure and HLA in healthy donors. Sequencing was performed on PBMCs. The chain couples TRBV14 to TRBJ2-2; D remains unclear. The sequence was collected from a middle-aged woman in good health and CMV-seronegative. The CDR3 coding sequence is TGTGCCAGCAGCCCCGGCGGCACCGGGGAGCTGTTTTTT. It yields the protein CASSPGGTGELFF. Variable domain in full (rest from reference TRBV14 and TRBJ2-2): EAGVTQFPSHSVIEKGQTVTLRCDPISGHDNLYWYRRVMGKEIKFLLHFVKESKQDESGMPNNRFLAERTGGTYSTLKVQPAELEDSGVYFCASSPGGTGELFFGEGSRLTVL.